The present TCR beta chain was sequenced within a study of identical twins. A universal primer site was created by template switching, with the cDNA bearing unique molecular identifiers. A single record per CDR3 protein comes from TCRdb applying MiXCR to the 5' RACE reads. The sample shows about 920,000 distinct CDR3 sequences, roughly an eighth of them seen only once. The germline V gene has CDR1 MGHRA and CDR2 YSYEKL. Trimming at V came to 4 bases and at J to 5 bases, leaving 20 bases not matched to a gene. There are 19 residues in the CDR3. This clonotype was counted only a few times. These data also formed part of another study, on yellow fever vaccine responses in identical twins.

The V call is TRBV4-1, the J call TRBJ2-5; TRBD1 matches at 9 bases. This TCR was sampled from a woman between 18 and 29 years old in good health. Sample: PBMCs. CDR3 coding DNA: TGCGCCAGCAGCCCAGGACAGGGGTTGAGGGGGGGCGCGGGTGAGACCCAGTACTTC. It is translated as CASSPGQGLRGGAGETQYF.